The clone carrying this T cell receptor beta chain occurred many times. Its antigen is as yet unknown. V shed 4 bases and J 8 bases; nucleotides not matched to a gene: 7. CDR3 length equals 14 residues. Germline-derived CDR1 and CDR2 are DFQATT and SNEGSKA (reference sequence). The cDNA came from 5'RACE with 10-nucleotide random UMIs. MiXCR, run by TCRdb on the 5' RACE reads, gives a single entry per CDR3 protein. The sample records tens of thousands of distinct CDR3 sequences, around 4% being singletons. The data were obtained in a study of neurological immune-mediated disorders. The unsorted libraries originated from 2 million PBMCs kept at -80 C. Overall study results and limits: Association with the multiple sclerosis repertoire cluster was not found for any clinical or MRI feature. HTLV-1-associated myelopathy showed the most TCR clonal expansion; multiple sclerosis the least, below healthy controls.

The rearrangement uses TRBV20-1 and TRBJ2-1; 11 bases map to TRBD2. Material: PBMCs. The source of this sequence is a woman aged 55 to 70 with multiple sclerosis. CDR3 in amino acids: CSAISGGAADEQFF. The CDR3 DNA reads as TGCAGTGCTATTAGCGGGGGGGCCGCCGATGAGCAGTTCTTC.